The rows below give T cell receptor beta chains drawn from one sample of a study of regulatory T cells in long-lasting Graves disease. MiXCR, run by TCRdb on the multiplex PCR reads, gives a single entry per CDR3 protein. The sample includes over 350,000 distinct CDR3 sequences, more than 20% seen only once; the top ten take less than 25%. The source material was peripheral blood mononuclear cells (PBMCs), sampled when the disease was refractory, from a patient treated with antithyroid drugs. These receptors were collected from a female donor with Graves disease. Each CDR3 is given with its conserved first and last residue. A D gene is named only where the DNA matches it firmly. Size tells how often a clone was seen (once, few, many) or the class of an expanded clone, and some rows leave it out.

J: TRBJ2-2; D: TRBD2; V: TRBV6-8; size: once; DNA: TGTGCCAGCACTCAACGACGGGGAGGACTAGCGGGAGTGACCGGGGAGCTGTTTTTT; CDR3: CASTQRRGGLAGVTGELFF
J: TRBJ1-6; D: TRBD1; V: TRBV12-3/TRBV12-4; size: many; DNA: TGTGCCAGCAAGGCAGGGGGGAATAATTCACCCCTCCACTTT; CDR3: CASKAGGNNSPLHF
J: TRBJ2-7; D: -; V: TRBV7-6; size: few; DNA: TGTGCCAGCAGCTTAGCGGGGGCAGGGGTGGGCGAGCAGTACTTC; CDR3: CASSLAGAGVGEQYF
J: TRBJ2-2; D: -; V: TRBV7-9; size: -; DNA: TGTGCCAGCAGCTTATCTCTCGGCACCGGGGAGCTGTTTTTT; CDR3: CASSLSLGTGELFF
J: TRBJ2-3; D: -; V: TRBV28; size: -; DNA: TGTGCCAGCAGAGTAGCGAGCGCAGATACGCAGTATTTT; CDR3: CASRVASADTQYF
J: TRBJ1-4; D: -; V: TRBV7-2; size: -; DNA: TGTGCCAGCAGAAGATTAGTCGGATTAGACCCGAATGAAAAACTGTTTTTT; CDR3: CASRRLVGLDPNEKLFF
J: TRBJ1-4; D: -; V: TRBV4-1; size: few; DNA: TGCGCCAGCAGCCAAGATCGGGCCGAAAAACTGTTTTTT; CDR3: CASSQDRAEKLFF
J: TRBJ1-4; D: -; V: TRBV5-8; size: many; DNA: TGTGCCAGCAGCTTGGGCAGGGGAACTAATGAAAAACTGTTTTTT; CDR3: CASSLGRGTNEKLFF
J: TRBJ1-2; D: -; V: TRBV7-2; size: -; DNA: TGTGCCAGCAGCTTAGGACCGGCCCGGTTAATTGGCTATGGCTACACCTTC; CDR3: CASSLGPARLIGYGYTF
J: TRBJ1-1; D: -; V: TRBV9; size: few; DNA: TGTGCCAGCGCCGCGGGAGCGAACACTGAAGCTTTCTTT; CDR3: CASAAGANTEAFF
J: TRBJ2-5; D: TRBD2; V: TRBV3-1; size: few; DNA: TGTGCCAGCAGCCAAGACGCCCCAGGGGCGGGAGGGCGACGGGGCCCTGTGGAGACCCAGTACTTC; CDR3: CASSQDAPGAGGRRGPVETQYF
J: TRBJ2-2; D: -; V: TRBV7-6; size: few; DNA: TGTGCCAGCAGCTTAGATGTGGTCACCGGGGAGCTGTTTTTT; CDR3: CASSLDVVTGELFF
J: TRBJ1-6; D: -; V: TRBV6-5; size: few; DNA: TGTGCCAGCAGTTACTCAACTTCTGCGACAGCCATTTCACCCCTCCACTTT; CDR3: CASSYSTSATAISPLHF
J: TRBJ2-1; D: -; V: TRBV20-1; size: once; DNA: TGCAGTGCTCCAAGCCCTAGCGTACAATCCTACAATGAGCAGTTCTTC; CDR3: CSAPSPSVQSYNEQFF
J: TRBJ1-1; D: -; V: TRBV2; size: many; DNA: TGTGCCTGCAGCGCCGAAGTTGGGGGCACTGAAGCTTTCTTT; CDR3: CACSAEVGGTEAFF
J: TRBJ2-2; D: -; V: TRBV6-5; size: few; DNA: TGTGCCAGCAGTTACGAAGGGGCCGGGGAGCTGTTTTTT; CDR3: CASSYEGAGELFF
J: TRBJ2-7; D: -; V: TRBV19; size: -; DNA: TGTGCCAGTACCGATCACTACGAGCAGTACTTC; CDR3: CASTDHYEQYF
J: TRBJ1-3; D: -; V: TRBV7-2; size: once; DNA: TGTGCCAGCAGCTCACAGGGAAACACCATATATTTT; CDR3: CASSSQGNTIYF
J: TRBJ2-5; D: TRBD2; V: TRBV5-5; size: many; DNA: TGTGCCAGCAGCTTCGGACTAGCGGGAGGGGAGACCCAGTACTTC; CDR3: CASSFGLAGGETQYF
J: TRBJ2-7; D: TRBD1; V: TRBV20-1; size: many; DNA: TGCAGTGCTAGTCCCAGAACCGGGACAGGGGCCGAGCAGTACTTC; CDR3: CSASPRTGTGAEQYF
J: TRBJ2-6; D: -; V: TRBV11-2; size: many; DNA: TGTGCCAGCAGCTCACACCGGGACATATTTGACTCTGGGGCCAACGTCCTGACTTTC; CDR3: CASSSHRDIFDSGANVLTF
J: TRBJ2-7; D: -; V: TRBV29-1; size: -; DNA: TGCAGCGGACGGGACCCTGGGGACGAGCAGTACTTC; CDR3: CSGRDPGDEQYF
J: TRBJ1-1; D: -; V: TRBV2; size: -; DNA: TGTGCCAGCAGCCGCACCCGGGCCGAAGCTTTCTTT; CDR3: CASSRTRAEAFF
J: TRBJ2-5; D: -; V: TRBV30; size: many; DNA: TGTGCCTGGAGTGTAGGACTTCAAGAGACCCAGTACTTC; CDR3: CAWSVGLQETQYF
J: TRBJ2-6; D: -; V: TRBV7-2; size: -; DNA: TGTGCCAGCAGGAGGCTTTCTGGGGCCAACGTCCTGACTTTC; CDR3: CASRRLSGANVLTF
J: TRBJ2-5; D: TRBD2; V: TRBV28; size: many; DNA: TGTGCCAGCAGCCCACTAAGGTTCGGTACCGGGACTAGGCACCAAGAGACCCAGTACTTC; CDR3: CASSPLRFGTGTRHQETQYF
J: TRBJ1-6; D: TRBD1; V: TRBV15; size: few; DNA: TGTGCCACCAGCAGAATATCGACAGGGCCGAATTCACCCCTCCACTTT; CDR3: CATSRISTGPNSPLHF
J: TRBJ2-5; D: TRBD2; V: TRBV11-2; size: many; DNA: TGTGCCAGCAGCTTAGCCGGACTAGCGGGAGCAAAAGAGACCCAGTACTTC; CDR3: CASSLAGLAGAKETQYF
J: TRBJ1-1; D: TRBD1; V: TRBV12-3/TRBV12-4; size: many; DNA: TGTGCCAGCAGTTTGTTTGGGACAGGGGGTGCCACTGAAGCTTTCTTT; CDR3: CASSLFGTGGATEAFF
J: TRBJ1-2; D: TRBD1; V: TRBV19; size: -; DNA: TGTGCCAGTAGCAATAACAGGGGGCTTAATGGCTACACCTTC; CDR3: CASSNNRGLNGYTF
J: TRBJ1-6; D: -; V: TRBV2; size: many; DNA: TGTGCCAGCCGCGAAACAGGGTATAATTCACCCCTCCACTTT; CDR3: CASRETGYNSPLHF
J: TRBJ1-5; D: TRBD1; V: TRBV2; size: many; DNA: TGTGCCAGCAAACAGGGGGCGGGTCAGCCCCAGCATTTT; CDR3: CASKQGAGQPQHF
J: TRBJ1-1; D: -; V: TRBV29-1; size: -; DNA: TGCAGCGTTGTGGGAGACACTGAAGCTTTCTTT; CDR3: CSVVGDTEAFF
J: TRBJ2-3; D: TRBD1; V: TRBV28; size: -; DNA: TGTGCCAGCAGTCCGGACAGGGTTGGGGCCACAGATACGCAGTATTTT; CDR3: CASSPDRVGATDTQYF
J: TRBJ2-5; D: -; V: TRBV6-1; size: few; DNA: TGTGCCAGCAGGGAACAGGGTCGAGAGACCCAGTACTTC; CDR3: CASREQGRETQYF
J: TRBJ2-7; D: TRBD2; V: TRBV20-1; size: -; DNA: TGCAGTGCTAGGTCCGGGACTAGCGGGAGTGGTGAGCAGTACTTC; CDR3: CSARSGTSGSGEQYF
J: TRBJ2-5; D: -; V: TRBV5-6; size: -; DNA: TGTGCCAGCAGCTTGTATAAGGCCTACCAAGAGACCCAGTACTTC; CDR3: CASSLYKAYQETQYF
J: TRBJ2-6; D: -; V: TRBV5-1; size: few; DNA: TGCGCCAGCAGCTTTGGAACAGGGAACTCTGGGGCCAACGTCCTGACTTTC; CDR3: CASSFGTGNSGANVLTF
J: TRBJ2-7; D: -; V: TRBV6-1; size: many; DNA: TGTGCCAGCAGTGATGTTAGAGGGGGAACCTACGAGCAGTACTTC; CDR3: CASSDVRGGTYEQYF
J: TRBJ1-2; D: -; V: TRBV7-8; size: many; DNA: TGTGCCAGCAGCTCATACTCCGTCGGGGTTGGCTACACCTTC; CDR3: CASSSYSVGVGYTF
J: TRBJ1-2; D: -; V: TRBV12-3/TRBV12-4; size: many; DNA: TGTGCCAGCAGTTTAGGACTGCCCTATGGCTACACCTTC; CDR3: CASSLGLPYGYTF
J: TRBJ2-7; D: -; V: TRBV18; size: few; DNA: TGTGCCAGCTCACCCCCCGGGGGGCAGGGGGCCTACGAGCAGTACTTC; CDR3: CASSPPGGQGAYEQYF
J: TRBJ1-5; D: -; V: TRBV2; size: -; DNA: TGTGCCAGCAGGAACGGGGAGACCCAGCATTTT; CDR3: CASRNGETQHF
J: TRBJ1-1; D: TRBD1; V: TRBV20-1; size: many; DNA: TGCAGTGCGCCGGGACAGGGAAGATTCACTGAAGCTTTCTTT; CDR3: CSAPGQGRFTEAFF
J: TRBJ1-2; D: -; V: TRBV2; size: many; DNA: TGTGCCAGCAGTGATTCGGGAGGCTATGGCTACACCTTC; CDR3: CASSDSGGYGYTF